Shown below are 28 T cell receptor beta chains from a single sample sequenced in a study of identical twins. Via MiXCR, TCRdb re-called the 5' RACE reads, giving one row per CDR3 protein. The top ten hold more than 3% of the sample, which has 240,000 or so distinct CDR3 sequences, approximately 7% seen once. These records were also assigned to another study, of yellow fever vaccine responses in identical twins.

Specimen: memory (CD45RO+) T cells sorted from blood. Receptor source: a woman under 30 in good health.

Many counts were recorded for this clonotype. The V call is TRBV5-1, the J call TRBJ2-2; perhaps TRBD2 as D (5 bases). Trimming pared 4 bases from V and 1 base from J, leaving 14 bases between. The CDR3 runs to 16 residues. In germline, CDR1 is SGHRS, CDR2 YFSETQ. The CDR3 here is CASSPRRAGNTGELFF. The CDR3 DNA follows: TGCGCCAGCAGCCCCCGAAGGGCGGGGAACACCGGGGAGCTGTTTTTT.

The CDR3 DNA sequence: TGTGCCAGCAGGCAGGGACCCGGGTTGTCTTACGAGCAGTACTTC. Translated, it gives CASRQGPGLSYEQYF. The chain combines TRBV2 with TRBJ2-7; D is perhaps TRBD1 or TRBD2 (5 bases each). V was pared by 6 bases and J by 4 bases, with 19 bases between. CDR1 and CDR2 (germline): SNHLY, FYNNEI. The CDR3 is made up of 15 amino acids.

This clonotype is medium-sized. The chain carries TRBV12-3 or TRBV12-4 and TRBJ1-1; unclear D gene. The CDR3 covers 13 residues. V lost 6 bases to trimming and J lost 4 bases, with 12 bases between them. CDR3 amino acids: CASSDSATTEAFF. DNA for the CDR3: TGTGCCAGCAGCGATTCGGCGACCACTGAAGCTTTCTTT.

The chain combines TRBV14 with TRBJ2-7; 7 nucleotides agree with TRBD1. Germline-derived CDR1 and CDR2 are SGHDN and FVKESK. This CDR3 contains 14 residues. Unmatched junction bases numbered 5, after V lost 6 bases and J lost 0 bases. The CDR3: CASSGQASSYEQYV. In nucleotides, the CDR3 is TGTGCCAGCAGTGGACAGGCCAGCTCCTACGAGCAGTACGTC.

The chain employs TRBV5-4 and TRBJ2-2; D is undetermined. Germline CDR1 is SGHNT and CDR2 is YYREEE (reference sequence). V shed 3 bases and J shed 7 bases, with 16 bases lying between them. The CDR3 has 15 residues. This chain's CDR3 is CASSSRLVKDGELFF. CDR3 sequence (DNA): TGTGCCAGCAGCTCCCGACTGGTTAAGGACGGGGAGCTGTTTTTT.

This sequence joins TRBV5-1 and TRBJ2-6, with D unclear. Per the germline V gene, CDR1 is SGHRS and CDR2 is YFSETQ. Trimming took 0 bases from V and 2 from J, leaving 6 bases between them. The length of the CDR3 is 15 residues. The CDR3: CASSLANAGANVLTF. In DNA form, the CDR3 reads TGCGCCAGCAGCTTGGCCAACGCTGGGGCCAACGTCCTGACTTTC.

The chain has TRBV21-1 and TRBJ2-1; TRBD2 reflects the table's D call only, with no check against the DNA. TRBV21-1 is designated a pseudogene. CDR3 length: 15 amino acids. The chain's CDR3 is CASSKQVPIYNEQFF. The CDR3 DNA is TGTGCCAGCAGCAAGCAGGTCCCTATCTACAATGAGCAGTTCTTC.

This clonotype was seen many times. The chain uses TRBV11-2 and TRBJ1-4; possibly TRBD1 for D (5 bases). The CDR3 covers 13 residues. Trimming cost V 6 bases and J 8 bases, with 13 bases left between them. In germline, CDR1 is SGHAT, CDR2 FQNNGV. CDR3 protein: CASRTQGAEKLFF. CDR3 nucleotides: TGTGCCAGCAGGACGCAGGGTGCGGAAAAACTGTTTTTT.

This clonotype was recorded at least ten times. The chain is built from TRBV12-3 or TRBV12-4 and TRBJ2-2, with 11 bases that match TRBD2. This CDR3 region has 15 residues. J lost 4 bases, V lost 7 bases, and 5 bases had no gene match. The CDR3 is CASTLAGGTTGELFF. In nucleotides, the CDR3 is TGTGCCAGCACCCTAGCGGGGGGAACCACCGGGGAGCTGTTTTTT.

This clonotype was counted between two and nine times. The chain uses TRBV10-1 and TRBJ1-3; D gene unclear. Germline loops: CDR1 WNHNN, CDR2 SYGVQD (reference sequence). CDR3 size: 12 residues. V lost 3 bases and J 7 bases, leaving 7 bases between the germline ends. CDR3 loop: CASSDSRNTIYF. CDR3 DNA sequence: TGCGCCAGCAGTGATTCGAGGAACACCATATATTTT.

The rearrangement links TRBV20-1 to TRBJ1-1; 7 positions match TRBD1. Unmatched junction bases numbered 7, after V lost 5 bases and J lost 1 base. CDR1 DFQATT and CDR2 SNEGSKA come from the germline V gene (reference sequence). The CDR3 totals 14 residues. CDR3 sequence: CSADRQGRNTEAFF. In nucleotides, the CDR3 is TGCAGTGCTGACCGACAGGGAAGGAACACTGAAGCTTTCTTT.

The chain couples TRBV7-8 to TRBJ2-3; perhaps TRBD2 as D (5 bases). CDR1 is SGHVS and CDR2 is FQNEAQ in the germline V gene. The ends were cut back, 0 bases at V and 0 bases at J, with 10 bases in the middle. CDR3 size: 16 residues. The chain's CDR3 is CASSLAGGPSTDTQYF. The CDR3 nucleotides read TGTGCCAGCAGCTTAGCGGGCGGGCCTAGCACAGATACGCAGTATTTT.

This clonotype came up many times. The chain uses TRBV5-1 and TRBJ2-1, with D possibly matching TRBD2 (5 bases). The CDR3 runs 13 residues. Germline V gives CDR1 SGHRS, CDR2 YFSETQ. Trimming shortened V by 1 base and J by 8 bases, and 10 bases separated the two germline ends. DNA for the CDR3: TGCGCCAGCAGCTTGTTGGAGGCCTATGAGCAGTTCTTC. Protein product: CASSLLEAYEQFF. Full variable domain (missing parts from reference TRBV5-1 and TRBJ2-1): KAGVTQTPRYLIKTRGQQVTLSCSPISGHRSVSWYQQTPGQGLQFLFEYFSETQRNKGNFPGRFSGRQFSNSRSEMNVSTLELGDSALYLCASSLLEAYEQFFGPGTRLTVL.

The chain joins TRBV3-1 to TRBJ2-1; 9 nucleotides agree with TRBD2. Trimming removed 1 base from V and 8 bases from J; junction bases left unmatched: 9. The CDR3 contains 16 residues. From germline, CDR1 is LGHDT and CDR2 YNNKEL (reference sequence). The CDR3 spells CASSQGGGASIDEQFF. Written as DNA, the CDR3 is TGTGCCAGCAGCCAAGGCGGGGGGGCATCTATCGATGAGCAGTTCTTC.

The CDR3, as DNA: TGCGCCAGCAGCTATTATCCCGGGACATCTAGCAATCAGCCCCAGCATTTT. Its protein is CASSYYPGTSSNQPQHF. V is TRBV5-1 and J is TRBJ1-5; possibly TRBD1 for D (6 bases). The CDR3 spans 17 residues. Germline CDR1 reads SGHRS; CDR2 reads YFSETQ. The V gene lost 3 bases and the J gene lost 0 bases, with 16 bases spanning the gap.

The chain is built from TRBV20-1 and TRBJ2-1; 8 nucleotides line up with TRBD2. This CDR3 is built from 15 residues. Trimming at V came to 6 bases and at J to 5 bases, leaving 12 bases not matched to a gene. From germline, CDR1 is DFQATT and CDR2 SNEGSKA (reference sequence). In DNA form, the CDR3 reads TGCAGTGCCATCGGCGGGGGGCCGTTTAACAATGAGCAGTTCTTC. This gives the protein CSAIGGGPFNNEQFF.

This clonotype has ten or more counts. The chain employs TRBV20-1 and TRBJ2-1, with TRBD2 matching 14 bases. This CDR3 region has 18 residues. Germline assignment: CDR1 DFQATT and CDR2 SNEGSKA (reference sequence). V lost 1 base, J lost 1 base, and 6 bases stayed unmatched. The CDR3 DNA reads TGCAGTGCTAGAGGACTAGCGGGAGGGCCTCAGTCCTACAATGAGCAGTTCTTC. Protein product: CSARGLAGGPQSYNEQFF.

This clonotype has at least ten counts. The rearrangement uses TRBV28 and TRBJ2-4; D is unclear. CDR3 size: 17 residues. Germline V gives CDR1 MDHEN, CDR2 SYDVKM. V gave up 6 bases and J gave up 0 bases, with 18 bases separating them. CDR3 nucleotide sequence: TGTGCCAGCAGCCCCGGAAGAGGAGCGATAGCCAAAAACATTCAGTACTTC. Encoded protein: CASSPGRGAIAKNIQYF.

The chain joins TRBV20-1 to TRBJ2-2; no firm D call. CDR1 and CDR2 from the germline V gene are DFQATT and SNEGSKA (reference sequence). The V and J ends lost 3 bases and 7 bases respectively, with 15 bases between them. The CDR3 length is 14 residues. Written as DNA, the CDR3 is TGCAGTGCTAGCCGGGTCCTAGGTGGCGGGGAGCTGTTTTTT. It encodes CSASRVLGGGELFF.

V usage is TRBV2 and J usage is TRBJ2-4; either TRBD1 or TRBD2 may supply D (6 bases each). CDR3 length: 17 amino acids. V was clipped by 7 bases and J by 0 bases, with 19 bases between them. Germline V gene sequence: CDR1 SNHLY, CDR2 FYNNEI. As DNA, the CDR3 is TGTGCCAGCACTAGTGTGGCGGGACAACTAGCCAAAAACATTCAGTACTTC. This sequence encodes CASTSVAGQLAKNIQYF. The entire variable domain, with the rest obtained from reference TRBV2 and TRBJ2-4, is as follows: EPEVTQTPSHQVTQMGQEVILRCVPISNHLYFYWYRQILGQKVEFLVSFYNNEISEKSEIFDDQFSVERPDGSNFTLKIRSTKLEDSAMYFCASTSVAGQLAKNIQYFGAGTRLSVL.

This clonotype was seen many times. This chain uses TRBV5-1 with TRBJ2-1; D is perhaps TRBD2 (5 bases). The ends were cut back, 7 bases at V and 0 bases at J, with 14 bases in the middle. Germline loops: CDR1 SGHRS, CDR2 YFSETQ. The CDR3 consists of 15 residues. The CDR3 nucleotides are TGCGCCAGCCACTCTAGCTCGGGCTCCTACAATGAGCAGTTCTTC. It codes for CASHSSSGSYNEQFF.

This clonotype was recorded many times. The chain uses TRBV5-1 and TRBJ2-3; weak D call: TRBD1 (5 bases). The CDR3 consists of 15 residues. With 3 bases removed from V and 5 bases from J, the gap between germline ends came to 16 bases. The V gene's germline CDR1 is SGHRS and CDR2 YFSETQ. The CDR3 here is CASSSKGQSGDTQYF. In nucleotides, the CDR3 is TGCGCCAGCAGCTCGAAGGGGCAATCAGGAGATACGCAGTATTTT.

The sample holds a few counts of this clonotype. V is TRBV5-1 and J is TRBJ1-1, with D hard to call. Germline V gives CDR1 SGHRS, CDR2 YFSETQ. There are 14 residues in the CDR3. Between the trimmed V and J ends, which lost 3 bases and 1 base, there was a span of 10 bases. This CDR3 is CASSSAVANTEAFF. The CDR3, as DNA: TGCGCCAGCAGCTCCGCAGTGGCGAACACTGAAGCTTTCTTT. Variable domain in full (rest from reference TRBV5-1 and TRBJ1-1): KAGVTQTPRYLIKTRGQQVTLSCSPISGHRSVSWYQQTPGQGLQFLFEYFSETQRNKGNFPGRFSGRQFSNSRSEMNVSTLELGDSALYLCASSSAVANTEAFFGQGTRLTVV.

This clonotype appeared a few times. The chain combines TRBV28 with TRBJ1-6; TRBD1 might be the D (5 bases). CDR3 length: 15 residues. CDR1 and CDR2 from the germline V gene are MDHEN and SYDVKM. The V end was cut by 2 bases, the J end by 10 bases, with 15 bases between. The CDR3 spells CASSLGGSVWSPLHF. The CDR3 nucleotides read TGTGCCAGCAGTTTAGGGGGGTCGGTTTGGTCACCCCTCCACTTT.

This clonotype was picked up many times. The chain employs TRBV11-2 and TRBJ2-1; unclear D gene. Trimming left V 1 base short and J 5 bases short, with 15 bases between. Germline CDR1 SGHAT, CDR2 FQNNGV. The CDR3 spans 16 residues. The CDR3 sequence is CASSLVGVSYNNEQFF. CDR3 in DNA: TGTGCCAGCAGCTTAGTTGGAGTTTCCTATAACAATGAGCAGTTCTTC. Supplemented by reference TRBV11-2 and TRBJ2-1, the full variable domain reads EAGVAQSPRYKIIEKRQSVAFWCNPISGHATLYWYQQILGQGPKLLIQFQNNGVVDDSQLPKDRFSAERLKGVDSTLKIQPAKLEDSAVYLCASSLVGVSYNNEQFFGPGTRLTVL.

V gene TRBV20-1 combines with J gene TRBJ2-1; D remains ambiguous. CDR3 length: 10 amino acids. Germline assignment: CDR1 DFQATT and CDR2 SNEGSKA (reference sequence). Trimming removed 4 bases from V and 6 bases from J, with 4 bases in between. CDR3 residues: CSAMRNEQFF. The CDR3 DNA follows: TGCAGTGCTATGCGCAATGAGCAGTTCTTC.

This clonotype was recorded at least ten times. The chain is built from TRBV2 and TRBJ2-1; 8 bases align to TRBD1. Germline CDR1 SNHLY, CDR2 FYNNEI. Losses at the gene ends were 6 bases for V and 9 bases for J; bases not matched to a gene: 19. The length of the CDR3 is 17 residues. DNA for the CDR3: TGTGCCAGCAGGGAAAACAGGGGGGAAGGGACAAGGGTTGAGCAGTTCTTC. As protein: CASRENRGEGTRVEQFF.

A remark on this clonotype: The junction and the germline gene differ at one end; a read error may be behind it. The CDR3, as DNA: TGCGCCAGCAGCCAAGTAACAGGGAATGGACCCCCCCACTTT. It specifies CASSQVTGNGPPHF. V gene TRBV4-1 combines with J gene TRBJ1-6; TRBD1 is a possible D gene (6 bases). Germline V gene sequence: CDR1 MGHRA, CDR2 YSYEKL. The CDR3 covers 14 residues.